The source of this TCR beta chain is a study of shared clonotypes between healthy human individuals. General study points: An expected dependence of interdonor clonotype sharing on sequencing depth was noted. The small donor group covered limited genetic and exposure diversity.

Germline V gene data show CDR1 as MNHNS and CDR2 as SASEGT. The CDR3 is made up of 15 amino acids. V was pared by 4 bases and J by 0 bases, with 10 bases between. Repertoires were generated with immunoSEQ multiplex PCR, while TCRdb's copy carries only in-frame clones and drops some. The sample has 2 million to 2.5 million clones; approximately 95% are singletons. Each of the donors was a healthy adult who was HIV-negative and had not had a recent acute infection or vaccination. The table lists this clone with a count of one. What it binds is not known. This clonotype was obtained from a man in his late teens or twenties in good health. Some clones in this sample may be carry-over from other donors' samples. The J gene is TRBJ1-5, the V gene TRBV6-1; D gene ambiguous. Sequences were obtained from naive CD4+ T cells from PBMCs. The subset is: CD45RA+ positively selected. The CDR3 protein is CASSADIYSNQPQHF. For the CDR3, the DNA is TGTGCCAGCAGTGCTGACATATATAGCAATCAGCCCCAGCATTTT.